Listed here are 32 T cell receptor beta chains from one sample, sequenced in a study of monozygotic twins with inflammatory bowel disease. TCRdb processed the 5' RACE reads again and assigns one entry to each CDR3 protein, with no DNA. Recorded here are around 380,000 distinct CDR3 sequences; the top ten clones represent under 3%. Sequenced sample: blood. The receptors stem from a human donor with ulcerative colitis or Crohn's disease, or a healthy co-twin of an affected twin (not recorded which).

CDR3 sequence: CASSLGDRGRNYGYTF. This chain joins TRBV7-9 and TRBJ1-2; TCRdb designates TRBD1, a call that cannot be tested without DNA. This CDR3 is 16 amino acids long. Germline assignment: CDR1 SEHNR and CDR2 FQNEAQ (reference sequence).

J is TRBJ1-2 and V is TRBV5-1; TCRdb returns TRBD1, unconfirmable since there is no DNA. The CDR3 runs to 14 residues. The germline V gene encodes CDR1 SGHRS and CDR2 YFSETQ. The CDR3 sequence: CASKTVGGTYGYTF.

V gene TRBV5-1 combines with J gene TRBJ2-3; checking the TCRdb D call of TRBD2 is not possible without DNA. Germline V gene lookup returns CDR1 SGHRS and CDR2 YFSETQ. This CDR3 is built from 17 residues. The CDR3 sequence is CASSLPGTSGVTDTQYF.

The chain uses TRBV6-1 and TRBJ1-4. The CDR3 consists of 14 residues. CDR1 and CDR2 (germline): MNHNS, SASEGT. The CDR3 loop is CASSETGGGEKLFF.

CDR3 protein: CASSTSGSRTGELFF. The rearrangement links TRBV4-3 to TRBJ2-2; with no DNA, the TCRdb D assignment of TRBD2 cannot be verified. Germline V gene lookup returns CDR1 LGHNA and CDR2 YSLEER. The CDR3 loop spans 15 amino acids.

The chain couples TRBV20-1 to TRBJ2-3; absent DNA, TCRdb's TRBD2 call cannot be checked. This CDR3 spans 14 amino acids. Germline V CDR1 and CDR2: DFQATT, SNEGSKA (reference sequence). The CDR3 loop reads CSARPARVTDTQYF.

CDR3 in amino acids: CASSSIRGGTEAFF. V usage is TRBV5-1 and J usage is TRBJ1-1; as DNA is missing, the TRBD1 call by TCRdb cannot be tested. Germline CDR1 SGHRS, CDR2 YFSETQ. This CDR3 has 14 residues.

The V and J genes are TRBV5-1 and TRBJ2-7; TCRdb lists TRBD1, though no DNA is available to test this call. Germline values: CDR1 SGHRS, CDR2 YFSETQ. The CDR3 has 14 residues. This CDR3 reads CASSPQGQTLEQYF.

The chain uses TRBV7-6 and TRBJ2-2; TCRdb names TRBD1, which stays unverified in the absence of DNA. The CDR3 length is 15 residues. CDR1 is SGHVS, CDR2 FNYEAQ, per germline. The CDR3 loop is CASSFGQPFTGELFF.

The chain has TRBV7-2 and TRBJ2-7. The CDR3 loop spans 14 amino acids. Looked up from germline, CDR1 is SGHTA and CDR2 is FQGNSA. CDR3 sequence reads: CASSLVAVGMEQYF.

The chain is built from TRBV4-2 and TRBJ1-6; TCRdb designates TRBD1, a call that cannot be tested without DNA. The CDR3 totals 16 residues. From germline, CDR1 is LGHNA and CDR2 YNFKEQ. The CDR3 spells CASSQDMAGGDSPLHF.

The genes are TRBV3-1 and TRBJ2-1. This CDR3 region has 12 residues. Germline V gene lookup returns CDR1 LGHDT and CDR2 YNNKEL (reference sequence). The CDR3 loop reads CASSRIAHEQFF.

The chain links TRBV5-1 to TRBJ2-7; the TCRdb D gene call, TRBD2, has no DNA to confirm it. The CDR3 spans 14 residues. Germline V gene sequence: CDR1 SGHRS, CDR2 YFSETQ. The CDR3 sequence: CASSPGLASYEQYF.

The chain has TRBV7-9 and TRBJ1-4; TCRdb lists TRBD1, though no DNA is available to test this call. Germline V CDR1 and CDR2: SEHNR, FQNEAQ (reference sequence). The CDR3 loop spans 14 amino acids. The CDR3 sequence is CASSLGTYNEKLFF.

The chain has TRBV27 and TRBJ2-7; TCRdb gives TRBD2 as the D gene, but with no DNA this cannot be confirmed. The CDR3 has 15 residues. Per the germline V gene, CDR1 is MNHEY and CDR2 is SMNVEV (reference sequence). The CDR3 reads CASSLSILAGDEQYF.

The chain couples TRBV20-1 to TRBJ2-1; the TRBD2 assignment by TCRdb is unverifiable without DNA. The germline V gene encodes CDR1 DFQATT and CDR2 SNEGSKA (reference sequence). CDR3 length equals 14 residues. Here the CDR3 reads CSAASGGTGNEQFF.

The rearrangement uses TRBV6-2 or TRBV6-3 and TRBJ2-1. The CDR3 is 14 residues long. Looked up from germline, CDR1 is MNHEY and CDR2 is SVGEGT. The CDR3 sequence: CASISPRPYNEQFF.

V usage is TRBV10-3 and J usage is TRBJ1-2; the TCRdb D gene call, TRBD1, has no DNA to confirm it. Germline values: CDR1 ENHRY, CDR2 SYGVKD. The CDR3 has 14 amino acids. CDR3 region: CATSGTGYFYGYTF.

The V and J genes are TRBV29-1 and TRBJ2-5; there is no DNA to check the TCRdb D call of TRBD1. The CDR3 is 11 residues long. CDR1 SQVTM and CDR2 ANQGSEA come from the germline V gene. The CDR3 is CSQGAGETQYF.

This CDR3 reads CASRQGLIATNEKLFF. The chain carries TRBV19 and TRBJ1-4. The CDR3 has 16 residues. The V gene's germline CDR1 is LNHDA and CDR2 SQIVND (reference sequence). Full variable domain (remainder filled in from reference TRBV19 and TRBJ1-4): DGGITQSPKYLFRKEGQNVTLSCEQNLNHDAMYWYRQDPGQGLRLIYYSQIVNDFQKGDIAEGYSVSREKKESFPLTVTSAQKNPTAFYLCASRQGLIATNEKLFFGSGTQLSVL.

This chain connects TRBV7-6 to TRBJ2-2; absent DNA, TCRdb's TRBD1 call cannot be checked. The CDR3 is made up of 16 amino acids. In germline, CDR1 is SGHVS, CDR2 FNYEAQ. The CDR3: CASSVRGDPNTGELFF.

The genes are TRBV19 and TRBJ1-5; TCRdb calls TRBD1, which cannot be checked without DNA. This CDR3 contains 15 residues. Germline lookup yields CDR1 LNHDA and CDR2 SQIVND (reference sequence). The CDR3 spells CASSIFPGEDQPQHF.

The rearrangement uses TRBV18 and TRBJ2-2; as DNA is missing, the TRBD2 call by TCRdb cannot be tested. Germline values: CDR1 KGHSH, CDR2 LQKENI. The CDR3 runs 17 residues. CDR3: CASSPLALASNTGELFF.

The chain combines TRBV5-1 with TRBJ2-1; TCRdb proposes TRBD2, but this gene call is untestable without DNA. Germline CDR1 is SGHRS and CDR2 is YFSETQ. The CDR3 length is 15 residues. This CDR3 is CASSGGLAGVGEQFF. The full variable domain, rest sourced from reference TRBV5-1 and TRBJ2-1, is KAGVTQTPRYLIKTRGQQVTLSCSPISGHRSVSWYQQTPGQGLQFLFEYFSETQRNKGNFPGRFSGRQFSNSRSEMNVSTLELGDSALYLCASSGGLAGVGEQFFGPGTRLTVL.

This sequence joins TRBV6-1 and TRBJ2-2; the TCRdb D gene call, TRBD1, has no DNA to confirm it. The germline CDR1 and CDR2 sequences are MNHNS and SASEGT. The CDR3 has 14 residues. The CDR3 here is CASRRGQGTGELFF.

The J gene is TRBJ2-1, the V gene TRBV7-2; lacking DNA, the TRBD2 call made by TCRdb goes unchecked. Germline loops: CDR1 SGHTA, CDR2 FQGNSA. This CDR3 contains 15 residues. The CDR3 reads CASSSRHSPGLEQFF.

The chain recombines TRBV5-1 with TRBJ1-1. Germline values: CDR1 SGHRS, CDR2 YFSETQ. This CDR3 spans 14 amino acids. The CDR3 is CASSFLSGNTEAFF.

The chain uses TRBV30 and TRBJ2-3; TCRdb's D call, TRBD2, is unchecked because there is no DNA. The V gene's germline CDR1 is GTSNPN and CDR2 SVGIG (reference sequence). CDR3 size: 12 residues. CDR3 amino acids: CAWTSGEDTQYF.

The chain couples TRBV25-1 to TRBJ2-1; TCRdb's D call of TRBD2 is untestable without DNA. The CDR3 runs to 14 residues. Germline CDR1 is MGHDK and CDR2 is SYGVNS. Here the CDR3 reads CASSDRLGQSEQFF.

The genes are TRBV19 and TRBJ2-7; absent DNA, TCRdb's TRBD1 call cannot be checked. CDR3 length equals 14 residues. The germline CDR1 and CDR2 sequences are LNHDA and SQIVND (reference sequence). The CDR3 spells CASSIMGVSYEQYF.

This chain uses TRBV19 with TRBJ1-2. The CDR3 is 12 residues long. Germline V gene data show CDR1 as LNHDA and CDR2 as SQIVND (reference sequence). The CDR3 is CASSQNLYGYTF.

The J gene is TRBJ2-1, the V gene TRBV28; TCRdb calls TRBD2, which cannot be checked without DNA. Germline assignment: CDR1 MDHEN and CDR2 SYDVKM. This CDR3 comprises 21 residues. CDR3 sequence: CASSFYRARVTLGSSYNEQFF.